Listed below are T cell receptor beta chains from one sample, sequenced in a study of CD8+ T cells in alopecia areata. Assay used: immunoSEQ multiplex PCR; TCRdb lists only in-frame clones, some missing. The sample lists 210,000 or so clones, around 66% occurring once. Here the sequenced sample was CD4+ T cells sorted from blood, taken at week 44, from a patient treated with tofacitinib. The receptors here all came from a human donor with alopecia areata. Both conserved end residues are part of each CDR3. A D gene is named only where the DNA matches it firmly. Clone size is given for some rows only: seen once, a few or many times, or a class if the clone is expanded.

D: NA
size: NA
length: 14
V: TRBV27
J: TRBJ1-1
DNA: TGTGCCAGCAGGGTAGGGTTGGGGAACACTGAAGCTTTCTTT
CDR3: CASRVGLGNTEAFF

D: NA
size: NA
length: 12
V: TRBV30
J: TRBJ1-2
DNA: TGTGCCTGGAGTAGTGGCCGGTGGGGCTACACCTTC
CDR3: CAWSSGRWGYTF

D: TRBD1
size: NA
length: 13
V: TRBV6-1
J: TRBJ1-1
DNA: TGTGCCAGCACTTGGGACAGCAACACTGAAGCTTTCTTT
CDR3: CASTWDSNTEAFF

D: NA
size: NA
length: 13
V: TRBV6-5
J: TRBJ2-7
DNA: TGTGCCAGCAGACCCGCGGGCTCCTACGAGCAGTACTTC
CDR3: CASRPAGSYEQYF

D: TRBD1
size: NA
length: 13
V: TRBV5-6
J: TRBJ1-1
DNA: TGTGCCAGCAGACGGACAGGGGGGACTGAAGCTTTCTTT
CDR3: CASRRTGGTEAFF

D: NA
size: few
length: 15
V: TRBV7-2
J: TRBJ1-1
DNA: TGTGCCAGCAGCTTAGACCGCCCGGGCTGGACTGAAGCTTTCTTT
CDR3: CASSLDRPGWTEAFF

D: NA
size: NA
length: 12
V: TRBV30
J: TRBJ2-3
DNA: TGTGCCTGGAGCAGGGGCACAGATACGCAGTATTTT
CDR3: CAWSRGTDTQYF

D: NA
size: NA
length: 14
V: TRBV6-5
J: TRBJ1-1
DNA: TGTGCCAGCAGACCCATCGGGGGGGCCTTTGAAGCTTTCTTT
CDR3: CASRPIGGAFEAFF

D: TRBD1
size: NA
length: 15
V: TRBV19
J: TRBJ1-6
DNA: TGTGCCAGTAGTCCCAAACAGGGGGTCAATTCACCCCTCCACTTT
CDR3: CASSPKQGVNSPLHF

D: NA
size: NA
length: 15
V: TRBV2
J: TRBJ1-5
DNA: TGTGCCAGCAGTGCTTGGGGGGAAGGCAATCAGCCCCAGCATTTT
CDR3: CASSAWGEGNQPQHF

D: NA
size: once
length: 12
V: TRBV2
J: TRBJ2-7
DNA: TGTGCCTGTCGACAGAGCTCCTACGAGCAGTACTTC
CDR3: CACRQSSYEQYF

D: TRBD1
size: NA
length: 13
V: TRBV2
J: TRBJ1-2
DNA: TGTGCCAACCAGACAGGGGGCCCCTATGGCTACACCTTC
CDR3: CANQTGGPYGYTF

D: NA
size: NA
length: 14
V: TRBV30
J: TRBJ1-2
DNA: TGTGCCTGGAGTGTAAGTGGGACAAGTTATGGCTACACCTTC
CDR3: CAWSVSGTSYGYTF

D: NA
size: NA
length: 11
V: TRBV2
J: TRBJ2-5
DNA: TGTGCCAGCAGGTTAAGGGAGACCCAGTACTTC
CDR3: CASRLRETQYF